These 23 T cell receptor beta chains share one sample of origin, sequenced in a study of cytomegalovirus exposure and HLA in healthy donors. PCR was performed using 60 Vbeta and 13 Jbeta primers. Produced via immunoSEQ multiplex PCR; TCRdb's table is partial and in-frame only. The table records around 220,000 clones, around 83% of them present only once. What was sequenced was PBMCs. All receptors derive from a girl under 18 in good health and CMV-seronegative.

The chain employs TRBV5-1 and TRBJ2-7, with 13 bases matching TRBD2. The CDR3 loop spans 17 amino acids. CDR1 is SGHRS, CDR2 YFSETQ, per germline. Trimming cost V 2 bases and J 0 bases; bases outside gene matches: 5. CDR3 protein: CASSFTSGRAPSYEQYF. The CDR3 DNA reads TGCGCCAGCAGCTTTACTAGCGGGAGGGCCCCCTCCTACGAGCAGTACTTC.

The CDR3 here is CASSVKDWNTEAFF. The CDR3 region has the DNA TGTGCCAGCAGCGTAAAGGACTGGAACACTGAAGCTTTCTTT. V and J are TRBV28 and TRBJ1-1; D remains ambiguous. Per germline, CDR1 MDHEN and CDR2 SYDVKM. Deletions cut 6 bases from V and 1 base from J, with 12 bases between. This CDR3 region has 14 residues.

The rearrangement uses TRBV6-6 and TRBJ2-7; unclear D gene. From germline, CDR1 is MNHNY and CDR2 SVGAGI (reference sequence). The CDR3 covers 11 residues. V was cut by 11 bases and J by 0 bases, with 8 bases left in between. The CDR3 region is CAGGSSYEQYF. CDR3 coding DNA: TGTGCCGGTGGTAGCTCCTACGAGCAGTACTTC.

A single count supports this clone. The chain links TRBV28 to TRBJ1-2, with a possible D match to TRBD1 (5 bases). The CDR3 covers 14 residues. Trimming left V 5 bases short and J 6 bases short, with 16 bases between. Germline V gene data show CDR1 as MDHEN and CDR2 as SYDVKM. CDR3 nucleotide sequence: TGTGCCAGCAGTCGAGATCGACAGACTCATGGCTACACCTTC. Translated, it gives CASSRDRQTHGYTF.

The chain recombines TRBV15 with TRBJ1-5; D possibly corresponds to TRBD1 (6 bases). The CDR3 consists of 14 residues. Looked up from germline, CDR1 is LNHNV and CDR2 is YYDKDF (reference sequence). Trimming stripped 1 base from V and 4 bases from J, with 8 bases between. CDR3 nucleotides: TGTGCCACCAGCAGAGTCAGGGGTAATCAGCCCCAGCATTTT. Translated: CATSRVRGNQPQHF.

This chain uses TRBV18 with TRBJ2-3; D is possibly TRBD1 (6 bases). Trimming pared 7 bases from V and 2 bases from J, leaving 19 bases between. This CDR3 spans 16 amino acids. Germline V CDR1 and CDR2: KGHSH, LQKENI. Here the CDR3 reads CASYLQGGSFTDTQYF. The CDR3 DNA reads as TGTGCCAGCTACCTACAGGGCGGCTCTTTCACAGATACGCAGTATTTT.

The J gene is TRBJ2-7, the V gene TRBV18; D is possibly TRBD2 (7 bases). The germline CDR1 and CDR2 sequences are KGHSH and LQKENI. V lost 0 bases and J lost 3, with 9 bases in between. The CDR3 is 14 amino acids. CDR3 amino acids: CASSPPGGHYEQYF. The CDR3 region has the DNA TGTGCCAGCTCACCACCGGGGGGGCACTACGAGCAGTACTTC. The entire variable domain, with the rest obtained from reference TRBV18 and TRBJ2-7, is as follows: NAGVMQNPRHLVRRRGQEARLRCSPMKGHSHVYWYRQLPEEGLKFMVYLQKENIIDESGMPKERFSAEFPKEGPSILRIQQVVRGDSAAYFCASSPPGGHYEQYFGPGTRLTVT.

With respect to this clone: Compared with germline, one end of the junction differs, possibly owing to a read error. This rearrangement joins TRBV7-9 to TRBJ1-2; D uncertain. Germline V CDR1 and CDR2: SEHNR, FQNEAQ (reference sequence). The CDR3 spans 12 residues. The CDR3 DNA reads TGTTCCAGCAGCTTCAGTGAGGGTGGCTACACCTTC. It translates to CSSSFSEGGYTF.

The chain joins TRBV15 to TRBJ1-1; D not certain. With 5 bases removed from V and 0 bases from J, the gap between germline ends came to 22 bases. CDR3 length: 18 amino acids. Germline V gene sequence: CDR1 LNHNV, CDR2 YYDKDF (reference sequence). CDR3 nucleotide sequence: TGTGCCACCAGCCACGCACCCAACTGGGTCACAGTGAACACTGAAGCTTTCTTT. Translating gives CATSHAPNWVTVNTEAFF.

The V gene is TRBV4-1, the J gene TRBJ1-2; 8 bases agree with TRBD1. V lost 4 bases to trimming and J lost 2 bases; unmatched junction nucleotides: 6. This CDR3 spans 15 amino acids. Germline assignment: CDR1 MGHRA and CDR2 YSYEKL. As DNA, the CDR3 is TGCGCCAGCAGCCGGTCGACAGGGGAAAACTATGGCTACACCTTC. Amino acids: CASSRSTGENYGYTF.

V is TRBV12-5 and J is TRBJ2-3; D is possibly TRBD2 (6 bases). CDR3 length: 17 residues. The germline gives CDR1 LGHNT, CDR2 FRNRAP. Trimming took 7 bases from V and 2 from J, leaving 22 bases between them. The CDR3: CASAPGAGTSTTDTQYF. For the CDR3, the DNA is TGTGCTAGTGCCCCCGGTGCGGGGACCTCGACCACAGATACGCAGTATTTT.

The J gene is TRBJ1-1, the V gene TRBV10-3; D uncertain. Per the germline V gene, CDR1 is ENHRY and CDR2 is SYGVKD. V lost 3 bases and J lost 7, with 6 bases in between. The CDR3 contains 11 residues. DNA for the CDR3: TGTGCCATCAGTGATTGGCTTGAAGCTTTCTTT. Amino acid sequence: CAISDWLEAFF.

The rearrangement links TRBV14 to TRBJ1-2; D uncertain. This CDR3 spans 15 amino acids. In germline, CDR1 is SGHDN, CDR2 FVKESK. The V end lost 0 bases, the J end lost 3 bases, and 11 bases lay between the germline ends. CDR3 region: CASSQDGNRDYGYTF. In DNA, the CDR3 is TGTGCCAGCAGCCAAGATGGAAATCGGGACTATGGCTACACCTTC.

The chain is built from TRBV9 and TRBJ2-1, with 8 bases fitting TRBD2. The V gene's germline CDR1 is SGDLS and CDR2 YYNGEE. The CDR3 has 15 amino acids. V was pared by 0 bases and J by 4 bases, with 3 bases of the junction left unmatched. CDR3 sequence: CASSVGTSPYNEQFF. DNA of the CDR3: TGTGCCAGCAGCGTAGGGACTAGCCCATACAATGAGCAGTTCTTC.

This rearrangement joins TRBV5-4 to TRBJ1-2, with TRBD1 matching over 7 bases. Trimming took 4 bases from V and 2 from J; bases not matched to a gene: 8. CDR1 is SGHNT and CDR2 is YYREEE in the germline V gene (reference sequence). The CDR3 totals 15 residues. CDR3 in amino acids: CASSTSGTANYGYTF. For the CDR3, the DNA is TGTGCCAGCAGCACCTCCGGGACAGCAAACTATGGCTACACCTTC.

This chain joins TRBV4-1 and TRBJ2-1; 7 positions agree with TRBD2. Germline V CDR1 and CDR2: MGHRA, YSYEKL. J gave up 3 bases and V 5 bases, and 7 bases lay outside the gene matches. The CDR3 covers 15 residues. The CDR3 sequence: CASSSLADVYNEQFF. CDR3 DNA: TGCGCCAGCAGCTCTCTAGCGGACGTCTACAATGAGCAGTTCTTC.

The chain couples TRBV5-1 to TRBJ1-1, with 12 bases lining up with TRBD1. V was pared by 0 bases and J by 1 base, with 4 bases of the junction left unmatched. Germline CDR1 reads SGHRS; CDR2 reads YFSETQ. The CDR3 sequence is 17 residues long. The CDR3 is CASSLAGTGGRNTEAFF. In nucleotides, the CDR3 is TGCGCCAGCAGCTTGGCAGGGACAGGGGGCAGGAACACTGAAGCTTTCTTT.

This chain connects TRBV6-5 to TRBJ2-3; tentative D call: TRBD1 (6 bases). The V end lost 0 bases, the J end lost 3 bases, and 13 bases lay between the germline ends. This CDR3 is 16 amino acids long. Germline loops: CDR1 MNHEY, CDR2 SVGAGI. CDR3 residues: CASSYSPGQGTDTQYF. The DNA of the CDR3 is TGTGCCAGCAGTTACTCCCCCGGGCAGGGGACAGATACGCAGTATTTT.

The chain has TRBV6-1 and TRBJ2-1, with 9 positions matching TRBD2. The CDR3 sequence is 16 residues long. The J segment lost 3 bases and the V segment lost 4 bases, leaving 7 bases of the junction unmatched. Germline values: CDR1 MNHNS, CDR2 SASEGT. CDR3 in DNA: TGTGCCAGCAGTGTTATGGAGCGGGAGGACTACAATGAGCAGTTCTTC. As protein: CASSVMEREDYNEQFF.

This clone was detected a few times. J is TRBJ1-1 and V is TRBV30, with 8 bases lining up with TRBD1. V shed 2 bases, J shed 7 bases, and the junction held 21 bases outside the gene matches. The CDR3 extends over 18 amino acids. Germline CDR1 is GTSNPN and CDR2 is SVGIG (reference sequence). The CDR3 sequence: CAWSSIADRAVRPFEAFF. The CDR3 bases are TGTGCCTGGAGTTCTATCGCGGACAGGGCAGTAAGACCCTTTGAAGCTTTCTTT.

This sequence joins TRBV6-5 and TRBJ1-1, with a possible D match to TRBD1 (5 bases). The CDR3 has 15 amino acids. The germline gives CDR1 MNHEY, CDR2 SVGAGI. V shed 1 base and J shed 1 base, with 10 bases lying between them. The CDR3: CASSYYRTTNTEAFF. As DNA, the CDR3 is TGTGCCAGCAGTTACTATCGGACAACGAACACTGAAGCTTTCTTT.

This clone showed up just once. V and J are TRBV5-4 and TRBJ1-6; possibly TRBD1 for D (5 bases). CDR3 length: 15 amino acids. Trimming stripped 4 bases from V and 7 bases from J, with 15 bases between. Germline CDR1 SGHNT, CDR2 YYREEE (reference sequence). The CDR3 here is CASSATGGFNSPLHF. The CDR3 nucleotides are TGTGCCAGCAGCGCCACCGGGGGGTTCAATTCACCCCTCCACTTT.

J is TRBJ1-2 and V is TRBV7-8; TRBD1 aligns across 7 bases. Germline V lookup: CDR1 SGHVS, CDR2 FQNEAQ. The CDR3 runs 12 residues. Trimming at V came to 5 bases and at J to 9 bases, leaving 6 bases not matched to a gene. CDR3 in amino acids: CASSARQGSYTF. Here the CDR3 DNA reads TGTGCCAGCAGCGCCAGACAGGGTAGCTACACCTTC.